The clone carrying this T cell receptor beta chain was picked up one time. Its antigen is unidentified. These data belong to a study of PD-1 blockade in classical Hodgkin lymphoma. Described time point: cycle 4 day 1 (C4D1), after 6 weeks of nivolumab. Brentuximab vedotin exposure varied, and every patient relapsed after autologous stem cell transplantation. The study recorded best responses of complete response, partial response or progressive disease. Germline CDR1 is MGHDK and CDR2 is SYGVNS. With V trimmed by 3 bases and J by 9 bases, 5 bases remained unmatched. This CDR3 is 13 amino acids long. Findings and limits, study-wide: It was among complete responders that baseline diversity resembled that of newly diagnosed patients. By C4D1, CD4+ diversity increased significantly, especially in complete responders.

Measured with immunoSEQ multiplex PCR; TCRdb has only the in-frame clones, and not every one. The data show 99,000 or so clones, roughly 90% seen once. This sample comprised peripheral blood mononuclear cells (PBMCs), obtained before the fourth cycle of nivolumab. This TCR was sampled from a human donor with classical Hodgkin lymphoma. V gene TRBV25-1 combines with J gene TRBJ2-7; 10 bases agree with TRBD2. The CDR3 is CASSDGASGRQYF. The CDR3 DNA sequence: TGTGCCAGCAGTGATGGCGCTAGCGGGAGGCAGTACTTC.